The clone carrying this T cell receptor beta chain was seen only a few times. TCRdb ran MiXCR on the 5' RACE reads and lists one entry per CDR3 protein. This repertoire shows 450,000 or so distinct CDR3 sequences, 20% found once; its top ten account for 7.5% to 9.5%. These data come from a study of T-cell memory formation after mild COVID-19. This TCR was sampled from an adult woman who had mild COVID-19 (a few samples of this study predate the infection). Cell type and time point are not known. Input material: PBMCs or a T cell subset sorted from them (not recorded which).

The CDR3 is CASRTHTLGAAYNEQFF. The CDR3 DNA follows: TGTGCCAGCAGAACTCACACCTTAGGGGCTGCCTACAATGAGCAGTTCTTC. The chain links TRBV6-1 to TRBJ2-1; D might be TRBD1 (5 bases). The germline V and J ends were trimmed by 6 bases and 2 bases, with 20 bases remaining between them. The CDR3 has 17 residues. Germline loops: CDR1 MNHNS, CDR2 SASEGT.